This T cell receptor (beta chain) derives from a study of blood T cell repertoires in COVID-19. Looking at the study overall: Specimens from acute and convalescent COVID-19 originated in the United States, Italy and Spain. T cells, B-cell-depleted T cells, or PBMCs supplied cDNA or gDNA.

The count of this clone is one. Sequenced by immunoSEQ multiplex PCR; TCRdb stores in-frame clones only, minus some. Of around 100,000 clones listed, 87% were seen once; the top ten hold 6.5% to 8%. This CDR3 region has 15 residues. Per germline, CDR1 GTSNPN and CDR2 SVGIG (reference sequence). The ends were cut back, 0 bases at V and 2 bases at J, with 8 bases in the middle. The V gene is TRBV30, the J gene TRBJ2-6; tentative D call: TRBD1 (5 bases). Sequencing was performed on peripheral blood. The sequence derives from a man aged 25 to 45 in a cohort sampled during active COVID-19. In nucleotides, the CDR3 is TGTGCCTGGAGTGTGGCAGGGACTGGGGCCAACGTCCTGACTTTC. Its translation: CAWSVAGTGANVLTF. The full variable domain, in which reference TRBV30 and TRBJ2-6 provide the parts outside the CDR3, is SQTIHQWPATLVQPVGSPLSLECTVEGTSNPNLYWYRQAAGRGLQLLFYSVGIGQISSEVPQNLSASRPQDRQFILSSKKLLLSDSGFYLCAWSVAGTGANVLTFGAGSRLTVL.